These T cell receptor beta chains were read from a single sample in a study of regulatory T cells in long-lasting Graves disease. From the multiplex PCR reads, TCRdb called clonotypes with MiXCR, one entry per CDR3 protein. The table lists hundreds of thousands of distinct CDR3 sequences, roughly 15% of them singletons. This sample comprised peripheral blood mononuclear cells (PBMCs), obtained at new diagnosis, from a patient treated with antithyroid drugs. The source of these receptors is a female donor with Graves disease. Both conserved end residues are part of each CDR3. Each record gives: V gene, D gene, J gene, CDR3 protein. D genes are given only for firm matches.

>TRBV7-9|NA|TRBJ2-1
CASSLGDYRGHEQFF
>TRBV7-6|TRBD2|TRBJ2-7
CASSPSLLARDSYEQYF
>TRBV2|NA|TRBJ2-7
CASGFKEQYF
>TRBV7-9|NA|TRBJ2-2
CASSLVRSTGELFF
>TRBV29-1|TRBD2|TRBJ2-1
CSVVPRLAGTYNEQFF
>TRBV29-1|NA|TRBJ2-5
CSVPRQGVPSPETQYF
>TRBV7-2|NA|TRBJ1-6
CASSLQGRNSPLHF
>TRBV14|TRBD1|TRBJ2-1
CASSRTGVDEQFF
>TRBV19|TRBD1|TRBJ1-1
CASSIPGTANTEAFF
>TRBV27|TRBD1|TRBJ2-1
CASSPYSGTGYNEQFF
>TRBV6-1|NA|TRBJ1-1
CASRGDTMNTEAFF
>TRBV5-4|NA|TRBJ1-2
CASSLVFGTNYGYTF
>TRBV20-1|TRBD1|TRBJ1-2
CSANRTGGDGYTF
>TRBV12-3/TRBV12-4|NA|TRBJ2-3
CASSLSPLGTRSTDTQYF
>TRBV2|TRBD2|TRBJ2-2
CASIAELAGVSTGELFF
>TRBV24-1|NA|TRBJ2-1
CATSDLADTGHYNEQFF
>TRBV7-3|TRBD2|TRBJ2-3
CASSISGASTDTQYF
>TRBV3-1|NA|TRBJ1-6
CASSQVQANSPLHF
>TRBV19|NA|TRBJ2-2
CASTAGRANTGELFF
>TRBV20-1|TRBD2|TRBJ2-7
CSAVRLAGGPEQYF
>TRBV10-3|TRBD1|TRBJ2-1
CAISGQGSIEQFF
>TRBV10-3|NA|TRBJ1-4
CATKWAGDEKLFF
>TRBV7-3|NA|TRBJ2-7
CASSLSQGIGSYEQYF
>TRBV29-1|NA|TRBJ1-1
CSVESFGARNEAFF
>TRBV7-2|NA|TRBJ2-7
CASSGDFSYEQYF
>TRBV7-9|NA|TRBJ1-1
CASSSILGHHSPNTEAFF
>TRBV7-9|TRBD2|TRBJ2-3
CASSTLQLSGRSTDTQYF
>TRBV7-3|NA|TRBJ1-6
CASSLTRNSPLHF
>TRBV5-1|NA|TRBJ2-5
CASSLADWRETQYF
>TRBV3-1|TRBD1|TRBJ1-2
CASSQVATGSDGYTF
>TRBV12-3/TRBV12-4|TRBD1|TRBJ2-5
CASKLRGQGQETQYF
>TRBV6-5|TRBD2|TRBJ2-1
CASSYSSRGGRYNEQFF
>TRBV18|NA|TRBJ2-7
CASSPGAEKGDEQYF
>TRBV29-1|TRBD1|TRBJ2-1
CSCDRASSYNEQFF
>TRBV29-1|NA|TRBJ1-5
CSDNRDHSNQPQHF
>TRBV11-2|NA|TRBJ1-3
CASSLTVSGNTIYF
>TRBV2|NA|TRBJ2-3
CASTTATDTQYF
>TRBV3-1|TRBD2|TRBJ2-5
CASSQASGGPETQYF
>TRBV9|TRBD2|TRBJ2-3
CASSLGPGLIFEYF